The subject of this entry is one T cell receptor (beta chain). The data were obtained in a study of blood T cell repertoires in COVID-19. Study at large: Acute and convalescent COVID-19 samples came from the United States, Italy and Spain. Sources were T cells, B-cell-depleted T cells, or PBMCs; the material itself was cDNA or gDNA.

Original analysis: Amplified reference gene primers provided the basis for estimating nucleated cell counts. The repertoire was sequenced with immunoSEQ multiplex PCR; TCRdb's copy has only in-frame clones and lacks some. The D gene and trimming were derived from the DNA, and the V and J assignments and clone size from that table. Among roughly 440,000 clones listed, 88% were seen once. V was cut by 0 bases and J by 6 bases, with 12 bases left in between. Looked up from germline, CDR1 is SGHRS and CDR2 is YFSETQ. The CDR3 runs 15 residues. The chain uses TRBV5-1 and TRBJ1-4; the D gene is possibly TRBD1 (5 bases). The sequence derives from a woman in her forties or fifties with COVID-19, enrolled during active disease. Material: peripheral blood. CDR3 sequence: CASSLAGREYEKLFF. Here the CDR3 DNA reads TGCGCCAGCAGCTTGGCCGGCAGGGAATATGAAAAACTGTTTTTT.